This T cell receptor beta chain was found in a study of T cell repertoires in cytomegalovirus infection. Findings and caveats of the study: The ex vivo response showed dominance by HLA-C-restricted CMV-specific TCR beta clonotypes.

TCRdb re-analysed the reads in MiXCR, keeping a single row per CDR3 protein. The data show 110,000 to 150,000 distinct CDR3 sequences, roughly 32% seen once. Notes on this clonotype: What it binds is unknown.

CDR3 length: 13 residues. From germline, CDR1 is LGHNT and CDR2 FRNRAP. V was trimmed by 5 bases and J by 1 base, leaving 8 bases between them. The V call is TRBV12-5, the J call TRBJ1-1; D remains ambiguous. The material sequenced was CD8+ T cells from cultured PBMCs, taken from culture after CMV antigen stimulation. The sequence was collected from a human donor in good health (CMV status not recorded). Some clones in this sample may be carry-over from other donors' samples. The CDR3 here is CASGLRENTEAFF. For the CDR3, the DNA is TGTGCTAGTGGTCTAAGGGAGAACACTGAAGCTTTCTTT.